These T cell receptor beta chains were read from a single sample in a study of T cells in localized non-small cell lung cancer. Sequencing was performed with immunoSEQ multiplex PCR; in TCRdb, only in-frame clones are kept and a portion is missing. The data show more than 1,200 clones, 20% seen once. Sequenced material: normal lung tissue next to the tumor, taken before any cancer treatment. The receptors were sampled from a male donor aged 60 or older with stage I squamous cell lung carcinoma. Each CDR3 is given without its conserved first and last residue. A D gene is named only where the DNA matches it firmly.

J gene: TRBJ2-5; D gene: TRBD2; V gene: TRBV28; CDR3 protein: ASTAGDQETQY
J gene: TRBJ2-7; D gene: TRBD2; V gene: TRBV6-8; CDR3 protein: AIRLAGGAYEQY
J gene: TRBJ2-1; D gene: TRBD2; V gene: TRBV14; CDR3 protein: ASSQDRGVYNEQF
J gene: TRBJ2-1; D gene: .; V gene: TRBV19; CDR3 protein: ASSRWARRTSDNEQF
J gene: TRBJ1-2; D gene: TRBD1; V gene: TRBV19; CDR3 protein: ATQLGTGVGYT
J gene: TRBJ2-1; D gene: TRBD2; V gene: TRBV28; CDR3 protein: ASSLVAGAYNEQF
J gene: TRBJ2-1; D gene: .; V gene: TRBV11-3; CDR3 protein: ASSPYGLAYNEQF
J gene: TRBJ2-2; D gene: .; V gene: TRBV11-3; CDR3 protein: ASSLEPGLSIGELF
J gene: TRBJ2-7; D gene: .; V gene: TRBV28; CDR3 protein: ASRYPGGLSSYEQY
J gene: TRBJ2-1; D gene: .; V gene: TRBV6-8; CDR3 protein: ASSSSDAPYNEQF
J gene: TRBJ1-5; D gene: TRBD1; V gene: TRBV6-8; CDR3 protein: ASRTGYQPQH
J gene: TRBJ2-7; D gene: TRBD2; V gene: TRBV14; CDR3 protein: ASSHGTSGRGRYYEQY
J gene: TRBJ2-7; D gene: .; V gene: TRBV5-1; CDR3 protein: ASSLRDIPSYEQY
J gene: TRBJ1-2; D gene: TRBD1; V gene: TRBV11-3; CDR3 protein: ASSPEQGAKGYGYT
J gene: TRBJ2-1; D gene: .; V gene: TRBV11-3; CDR3 protein: ASRPKKGNNEQF
J gene: TRBJ1-5; D gene: TRBD1; V gene: TRBV6-1; CDR3 protein: ASSEVGTGRQPQH
J gene: TRBJ2-5; D gene: .; V gene: TRBV7-2; CDR3 protein: ASSLARQETQY
J gene: TRBJ2-5; D gene: .; V gene: TRBV9; CDR3 protein: ASSVQGWMGETQY
J gene: TRBJ2-7; D gene: .; V gene: TRBV16; CDR3 protein: ASSQRVSYEQY
J gene: TRBJ2-3; D gene: TRBD1; V gene: TRBV9; CDR3 protein: ASSVAGGFTDTQY
J gene: TRBJ2-3; D gene: .; V gene: TRBV11-3; CDR3 protein: ASSLASVQGRTDTQY
J gene: TRBJ1-5; D gene: TRBD1; V gene: TRBV19; CDR3 protein: ASSTGQANQPQH
J gene: TRBJ1-5; D gene: .; V gene: TRBV25-1; CDR3 protein: ASSGTKGAQH
J gene: TRBJ2-5; D gene: TRBD2; V gene: TRBV6-8; CDR3 protein: ASSYPMGLAGQETQY
J gene: TRBJ2-6; D gene: TRBD1; V gene: TRBV10-2; CDR3 protein: ASSVGTGAGANVLT
J gene: TRBJ2-2; D gene: .; V gene: TRBV9; CDR3 protein: ASSGQSNTGELF
J gene: TRBJ2-7; D gene: .; V gene: TRBV29-1; CDR3 protein: SVLTTGSSYEQY
J gene: TRBJ1-2; D gene: .; V gene: TRBV28; CDR3 protein: ASGIWTDNYGYT
J gene: TRBJ1-2; D gene: .; V gene: TRBV6-8; CDR3 protein: ASSDGEGHLYGYT
J gene: TRBJ2-2; D gene: TRBD1; V gene: TRBV6-8; CDR3 protein: ASSYPSPGQGASGELF
J gene: TRBJ2-2; D gene: .; V gene: TRBV10-2; CDR3 protein: ASRTRTGELF
J gene: TRBJ1-1; D gene: .; V gene: TRBV9; CDR3 protein: ASSVTGNTEAF
J gene: TRBJ2-7; D gene: TRBD1; V gene: TRBV28; CDR3 protein: ASLRGQAPYEQY
J gene: TRBJ1-5; D gene: .; V gene: TRBV10-2; CDR3 protein: ASGYGPNQPQH
J gene: TRBJ1-5; D gene: .; V gene: TRBV18; CDR3 protein: ASSPDTSTQPQH
J gene: TRBJ1-5; D gene: .; V gene: TRBV19; CDR3 protein: ASSIRARANQPQH
J gene: TRBJ2-3; D gene: TRBD2; V gene: TRBV11-3; CDR3 protein: ASSPPGLAGDTQY
J gene: TRBJ1-1; D gene: .; V gene: TRBV19; CDR3 protein: ASSRDGRVNTEAF
J gene: TRBJ2-7; D gene: .; V gene: TRBV28; CDR3 protein: ASRTGSYEQY
J gene: TRBJ2-3; D gene: TRBD1; V gene: TRBV5-1; CDR3 protein: ASSSGQVRTDTQY
J gene: TRBJ2-3; D gene: .; V gene: TRBV6-1; CDR3 protein: ASSEAWSTDTQY
J gene: TRBJ1-1; D gene: .; V gene: TRBV29-1; CDR3 protein: SVEVVRGWTEAF
J gene: TRBJ2-7; D gene: .; V gene: TRBV11-3; CDR3 protein: ASSLRPWDPTTSRQY
J gene: TRBJ2-1; D gene: TRBD2; V gene: TRBV18; CDR3 protein: ASSPRIAGGRNEQF
J gene: TRBJ1-1; D gene: TRBD1; V gene: TRBV11-3; CDR3 protein: ASSGQTGDTEAF
J gene: TRBJ1-1; D gene: .; V gene: TRBV28; CDR3 protein: ASSLVSANTEAF
J gene: TRBJ1-2; D gene: TRBD1; V gene: TRBV6-8; CDR3 protein: ASRRVGTGGISNYGYT
J gene: TRBJ2-7; D gene: TRBD1; V gene: TRBV6-8; CDR3 protein: ASSSGTGYEQY
J gene: TRBJ2-1; D gene: .; V gene: TRBV6-8; CDR3 protein: ASRTGSAGVYNEQF